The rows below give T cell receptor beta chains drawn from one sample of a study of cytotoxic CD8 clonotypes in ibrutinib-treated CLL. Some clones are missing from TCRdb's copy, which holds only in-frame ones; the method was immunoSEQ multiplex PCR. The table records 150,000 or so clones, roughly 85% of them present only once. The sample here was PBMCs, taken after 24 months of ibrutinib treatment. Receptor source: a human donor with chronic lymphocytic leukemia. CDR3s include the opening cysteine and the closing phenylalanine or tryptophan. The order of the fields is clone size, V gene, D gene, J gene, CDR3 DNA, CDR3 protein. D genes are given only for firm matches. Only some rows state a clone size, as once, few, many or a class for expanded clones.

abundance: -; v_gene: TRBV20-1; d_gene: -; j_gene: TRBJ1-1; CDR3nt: TGCAGTGCCCGCGTAAGCACTGAAGCTTTCTTT; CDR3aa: CSARVSTEAFF
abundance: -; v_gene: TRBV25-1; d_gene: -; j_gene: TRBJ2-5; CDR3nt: TGTGCCAGCAGTGACGGCGGGCAAGAGACCCAGTACTTC; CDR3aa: CASSDGGQETQYF
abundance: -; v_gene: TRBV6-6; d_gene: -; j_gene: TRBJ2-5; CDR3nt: TGTGCCAGCAGTTACTCACAAGACCAAGTGGGGACCCAGTACTTC; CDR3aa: CASSYSQDQVGTQYF
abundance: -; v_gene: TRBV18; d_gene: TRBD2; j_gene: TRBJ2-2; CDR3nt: TGTGCCAGCTCACCACCTCCTAGCGGGGGCACCGGGGAGCTGTTTTTT; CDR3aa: CASSPPPSGGTGELFF
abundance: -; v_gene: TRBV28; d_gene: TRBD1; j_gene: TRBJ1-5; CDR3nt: TGTGCCAGCAGGCAAGGAATGACAGGGGTCAGCAATCAGCCCCAGCATTTT; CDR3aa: CASRQGMTGVSNQPQHF
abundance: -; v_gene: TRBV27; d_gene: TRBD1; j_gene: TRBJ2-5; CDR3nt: TGTGCCAGCAGTTTGGACAGGGTATCCCAAGAGACCCAGTACTTC; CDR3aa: CASSLDRVSQETQYF
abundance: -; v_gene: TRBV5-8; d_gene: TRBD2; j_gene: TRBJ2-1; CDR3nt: TGTGCCAGCAGCCGGCGGGGGGACCGCGGGAGGAATAATGAGCAGTTCTTC; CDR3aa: CASSRRGDRGRNNEQFF
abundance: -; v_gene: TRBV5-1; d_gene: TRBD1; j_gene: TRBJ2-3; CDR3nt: TGCGCCAGCAGCTCGGGACAGTGGGAATTCACAGATACGCAGTATTTT; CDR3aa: CASSSGQWEFTDTQYF
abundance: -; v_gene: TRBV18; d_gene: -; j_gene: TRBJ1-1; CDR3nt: TGTGCCAGCTCCCTAAGGTGGATGGAAAACACTGAAGCTTTCTTT; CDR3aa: CASSLRWMENTEAFF
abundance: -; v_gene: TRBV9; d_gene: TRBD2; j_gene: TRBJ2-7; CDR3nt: TGTGCCAGCAGCGGATCGGACCGGCGGGGGAGCTACTACGAGCAGTACTTC; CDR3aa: CASSGSDRRGSYYEQYF
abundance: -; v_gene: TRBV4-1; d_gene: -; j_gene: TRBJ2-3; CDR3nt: TGCGCCAGCAGCCATCCACAGAGGAATACGCAGTATTTT; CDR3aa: CASSHPQRNTQYF
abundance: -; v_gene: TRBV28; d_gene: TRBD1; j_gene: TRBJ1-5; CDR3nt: TGTGCCAGCAGCTACGGGACAGGGGTCTGGCAGCCCCAGCATTTT; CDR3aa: CASSYGTGVWQPQHF
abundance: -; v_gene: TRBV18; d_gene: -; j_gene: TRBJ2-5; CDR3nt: TGTGCCAGCTCACCCAAGACAGAAGAGACCCAGTACTTC; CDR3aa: CASSPKTEETQYF
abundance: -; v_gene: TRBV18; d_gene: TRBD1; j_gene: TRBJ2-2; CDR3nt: TGTGCCAGCTCAACCAAAGGGGGCCCTGCGAACACCGGGGAGCTGTTTTTT; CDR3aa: CASSTKGGPANTGELFF
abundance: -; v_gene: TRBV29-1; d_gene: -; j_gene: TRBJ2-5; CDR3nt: TGCAGCGTTGAACAGGATCCCTGGGGGGCCCAGTACTTC; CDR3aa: CSVEQDPWGAQYF
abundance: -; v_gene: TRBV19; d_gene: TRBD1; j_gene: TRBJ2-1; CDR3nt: TGTGCCAGTAGCTTCGACAGGGTCAATGAGCAGTTCTTC; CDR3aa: CASSFDRVNEQFF
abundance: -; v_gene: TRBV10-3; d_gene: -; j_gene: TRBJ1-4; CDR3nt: TGTGCCATCAGTGAGCTCAGGGTTCCGGCTAATGAAAAACTGTTTTTT; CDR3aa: CAISELRVPANEKLFF
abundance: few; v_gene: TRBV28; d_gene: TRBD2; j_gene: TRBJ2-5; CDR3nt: TGTGCCAGCAGCCAAGCGACTAGCGGGGAAGAGACCCAGTACTTC; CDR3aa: CASSQATSGEETQYF
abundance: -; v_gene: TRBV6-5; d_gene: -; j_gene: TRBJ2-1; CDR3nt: TGTGCCAGCAGGAGGGGCGGAAGCTCCTACAATGAGCAGTTCTTC; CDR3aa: CASRRGGSSYNEQFF
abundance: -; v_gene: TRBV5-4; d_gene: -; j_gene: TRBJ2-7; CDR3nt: TGTGCCAGCAGCAGGGACGCCCGCTCCTACGAGCAGTACTTC; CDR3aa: CASSRDARSYEQYF
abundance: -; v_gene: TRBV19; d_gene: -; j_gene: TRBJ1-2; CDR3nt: TGTGCCAGTACCCCAGGGCTACAGGGTCTCCGGGTTGGCTACACCTTC; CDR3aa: CASTPGLQGLRVGYTF
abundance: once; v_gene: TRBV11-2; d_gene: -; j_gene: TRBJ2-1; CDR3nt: TGTGCCAGTTCGTGGCGACTGAGCTCCTACAATGAGCAGTTCTTC; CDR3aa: CASSWRLSSYNEQFF
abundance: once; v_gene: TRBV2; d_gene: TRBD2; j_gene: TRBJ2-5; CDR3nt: TGTGCCAGCAGTGTGGTAGCGGGGGACCCTGCCTTGTACCAAGAGACCCAGTACTTC; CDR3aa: CASSVVAGDPALYQETQYF
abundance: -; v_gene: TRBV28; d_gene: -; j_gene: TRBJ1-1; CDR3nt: TGTGCCAGCACCCAATCCTTGGGGGTTCTCGCTGAAGCTTTCTTT; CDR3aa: CASTQSLGVLAEAFF
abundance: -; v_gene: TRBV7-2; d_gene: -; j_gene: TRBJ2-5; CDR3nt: TGTGCCAGCAGCTCTCGGGGTGAGACCCAGTACTTC; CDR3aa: CASSSRGETQYF
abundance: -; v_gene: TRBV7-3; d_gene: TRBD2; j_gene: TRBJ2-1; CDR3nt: TGTGCCAGCAGCGCGCGGGGGGCCGGTCACAATGAGCAGTTCTTC; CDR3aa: CASSARGAGHNEQFF
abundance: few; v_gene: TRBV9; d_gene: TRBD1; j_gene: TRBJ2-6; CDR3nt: TGTGCCAGCAGCGTAGCTTTGGGACAGGGTTATGGGGCCAACGTCCTGACTTTC; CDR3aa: CASSVALGQGYGANVLTF
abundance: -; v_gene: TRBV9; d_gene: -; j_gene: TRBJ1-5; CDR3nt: TGTGCCAGCAGCGAAGGACTTAGCAATCAGCCCCAGCATTTT; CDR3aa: CASSEGLSNQPQHF
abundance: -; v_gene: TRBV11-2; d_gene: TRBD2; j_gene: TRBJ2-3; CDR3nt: TGTGCCAGCAGCTTAGATCGGGGACTAGCGGGAGGGATAGATACGCAGTATTTT; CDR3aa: CASSLDRGLAGGIDTQYF
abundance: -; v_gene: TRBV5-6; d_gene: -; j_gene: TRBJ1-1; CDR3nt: TGTGCCAGCAGCTTCAGGGGTAGGACTGAAGCTTTCTTT; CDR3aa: CASSFRGRTEAFF
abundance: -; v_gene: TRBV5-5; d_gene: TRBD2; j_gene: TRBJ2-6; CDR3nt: TGTGCCAGCAGCTTGGGAGGGGACTGGGGAGGGTCCGGGGCCAACGTCCTGACTTTC; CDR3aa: CASSLGGDWGGSGANVLTF
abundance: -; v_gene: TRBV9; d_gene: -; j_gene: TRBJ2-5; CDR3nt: TGTGCCAGCAGCGTAGTGGGCAGCACCAAAGAGACCCAGTACTTC; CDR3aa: CASSVVGSTKETQYF
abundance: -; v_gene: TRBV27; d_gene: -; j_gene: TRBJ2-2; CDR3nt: TGTGCCAGCAGTTTCGTCGGTTCTCATGGGACCGGGGAGCTGTTTTTT; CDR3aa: CASSFVGSHGTGELFF
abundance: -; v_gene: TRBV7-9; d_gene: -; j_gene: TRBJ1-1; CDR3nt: TGTGCCAGCAGCTTAGGGCAGCTGAACACTGAAGCTTTCTTT; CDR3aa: CASSLGQLNTEAFF
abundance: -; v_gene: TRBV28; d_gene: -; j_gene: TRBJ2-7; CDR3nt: TGTGCCAGCAGTTTGGTCTACGAGCAGTACTTC; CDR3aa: CASSLVYEQYF
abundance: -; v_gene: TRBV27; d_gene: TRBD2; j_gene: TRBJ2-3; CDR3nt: TGTGCTACCGGGACTAGCGGGAGGGGCACAGATACGCAGTATTTT; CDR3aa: CATGTSGRGTDTQYF
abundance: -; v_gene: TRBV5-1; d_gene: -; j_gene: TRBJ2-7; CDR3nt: TGCGCCAGCAATTCGCCGGGACAAAGTTACGAGCAGTACTTC; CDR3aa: CASNSPGQSYEQYF
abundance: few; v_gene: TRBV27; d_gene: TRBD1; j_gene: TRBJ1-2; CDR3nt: TGTGCCAGCAGGGGGACAGGGAGGGATGGCTACACCTTC; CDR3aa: CASRGTGRDGYTF
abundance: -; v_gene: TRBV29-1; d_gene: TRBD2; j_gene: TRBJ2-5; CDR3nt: TGCAGCGTCCGACTAGCGGGGTACCAAGAGACCCAGTACTTC; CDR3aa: CSVRLAGYQETQYF
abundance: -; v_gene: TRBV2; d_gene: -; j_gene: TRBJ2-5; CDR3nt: TGTGCCAGCAGGCAAGAGACCCAGTACTTC; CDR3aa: CASRQETQYF
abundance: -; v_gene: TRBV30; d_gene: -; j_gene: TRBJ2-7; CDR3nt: TGTGCCTGGAGGACACAGGGTGGCTACGAGCAGTACTTC; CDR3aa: CAWRTQGGYEQYF
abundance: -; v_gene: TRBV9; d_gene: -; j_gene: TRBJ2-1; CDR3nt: TGTGCCAGCAGCGAAAAATCCGGACTACCGAATGAGCAGTTCTTC; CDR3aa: CASSEKSGLPNEQFF
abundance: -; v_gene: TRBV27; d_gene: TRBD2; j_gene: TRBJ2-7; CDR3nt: TGTGCCAGCGGCCCCAGCGGGACTACCTACGAGCAGTACTTC; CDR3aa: CASGPSGTTYEQYF
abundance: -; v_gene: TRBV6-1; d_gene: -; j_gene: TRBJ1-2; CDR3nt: TGTGCCAGCAGTGAACCCTACAGGGTCACTAATGGCTACACCTTC; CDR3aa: CASSEPYRVTNGYTF
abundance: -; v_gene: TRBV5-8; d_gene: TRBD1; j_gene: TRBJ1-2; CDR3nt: TGTGCCAGCAGCTGGCCGACAGGGGCGAATGGCTACACCTTC; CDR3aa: CASSWPTGANGYTF
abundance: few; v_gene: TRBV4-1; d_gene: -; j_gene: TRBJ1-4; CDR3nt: TGCGCCAGCAGCACCTCGAGGGGGGCTAATGAAAAACTGTTTTTT; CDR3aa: CASSTSRGANEKLFF
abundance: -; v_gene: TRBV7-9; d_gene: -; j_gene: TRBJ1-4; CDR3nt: TGTGCCAGCAGCTTAGGTGGGGGTAATGAAAAACTGTTTTTT; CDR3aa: CASSLGGGNEKLFF
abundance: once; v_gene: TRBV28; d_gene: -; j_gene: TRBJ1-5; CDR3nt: TGTGCCAGCAGTGAGTCGGGTCGGAATCAGCCCCAGCATTTT; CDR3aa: CASSESGRNQPQHF
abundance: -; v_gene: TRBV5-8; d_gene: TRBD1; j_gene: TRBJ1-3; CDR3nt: TGTGCCAGCAGCTTGCCACCCGGGACAGGGTCAGTTGGAAACACCATATATTTT; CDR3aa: CASSLPPGTGSVGNTIYF
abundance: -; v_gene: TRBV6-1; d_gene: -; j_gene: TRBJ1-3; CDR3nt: TGTGCCAGCAGTGTTAGTCACCCCACCATATATTTT; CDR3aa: CASSVSHPTIYF
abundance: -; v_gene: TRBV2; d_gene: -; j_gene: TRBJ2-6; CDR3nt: TGTGCCTCCACGACTAGGGACTCTGGGGCCAACGTCCTGACTTTC; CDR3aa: CASTTRDSGANVLTF
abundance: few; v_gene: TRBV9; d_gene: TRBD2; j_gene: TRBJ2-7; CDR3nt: TGTGCCAGCAGCTTCTCCGGGACTACCTCGGGAGAGCAGTACTTC; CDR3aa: CASSFSGTTSGEQYF
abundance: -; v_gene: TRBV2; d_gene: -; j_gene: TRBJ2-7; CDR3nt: TGTGCCAGCCTGACGTGGCGGGGATACGAGCAGTACTTC; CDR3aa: CASLTWRGYEQYF